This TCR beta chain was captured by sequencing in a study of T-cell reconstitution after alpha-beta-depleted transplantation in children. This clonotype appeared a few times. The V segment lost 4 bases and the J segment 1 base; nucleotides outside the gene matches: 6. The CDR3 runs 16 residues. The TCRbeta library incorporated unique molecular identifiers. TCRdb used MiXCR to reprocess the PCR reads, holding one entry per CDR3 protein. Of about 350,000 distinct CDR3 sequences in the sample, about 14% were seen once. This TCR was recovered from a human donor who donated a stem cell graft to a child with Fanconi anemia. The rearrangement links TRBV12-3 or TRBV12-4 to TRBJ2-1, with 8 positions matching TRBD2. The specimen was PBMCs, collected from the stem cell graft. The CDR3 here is CASSSRGGKSYNEQFF. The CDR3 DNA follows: TGTGCCAGCAGTTCTCGGGGGGGCAAGTCCTACAATGAGCAGTTCTTC.